These 27 T cell receptor beta chains were all obtained from the same sample, sequenced in a study of CD8 T cells in Susac syndrome. Random hexamers primed reverse transcription of 0.5 to 1 ug RNA. Each CDR3 protein gets one entry after TCRdb re-called the immunoSEQ multiplex PCR reads with MiXCR. The sample lists more than 65,000 distinct CDR3 sequences, roughly 94% occurring once. Sequencing input: CD8+ T cells from PBMCs. These receptors were taken from a human donor with Susac syndrome.

The gene calls are TRBV29-1 and TRBJ2-7; possibly TRBD1 for D (6 bases). The germline V and J ends were trimmed by 6 bases and 0 bases, with 18 bases remaining between them. CDR1 is SQVTM, CDR2 ANQGSEA, per germline. The CDR3 extends over 15 amino acids. CDR3 nucleotides: TGCAGCGTGTTAGTACAGGGACCGAGCTCCTACGAGCAGTACTTC. Encoded protein: CSVLVQGPSSYEQYF.

As to this clonotype: Relative to the germline gene, one junction end is altered; a read error may explain this. The chain uses TRBV10-3 and TRBJ1-2, with 7 bases aligning to TRBD1. From germline, CDR1 is ENHRY and CDR2 SYGVKD. The CDR3 length is 13 residues. The CDR3 sequence: CAIGGQVNYGYTF. CDR3 in DNA: TGTGCCATCGGAGGACAGGTTAACTACGGCTACACCTTC.

The chain carries TRBV14 and TRBJ2-5; D ambiguous. The length of the CDR3 is 13 residues. Between the trimmed V and J ends, which lost 0 bases and 5 bases, there was a span of 7 bases. Germline V gene data show CDR1 as SGHDN and CDR2 as FVKESK. The CDR3 loop is CASSQDHPETQYF. CDR3 nucleotide sequence: TGTGCCAGCAGCCAAGATCATCCGGAGACCCAGTACTTC.

J is TRBJ2-3 and V is TRBV18; D is unresolved. Trimming removed 2 bases at V and 0 bases at J, with 3 bases between. Germline assignment: CDR1 KGHSH and CDR2 LQKENI. This CDR3 is built from 13 residues. The CDR3 spells CASSPVSTDTQYF. CDR3 DNA sequence: TGTGCCAGCTCACCAGTAAGCACAGATACGCAGTATTTT.

This chain connects TRBV13 to TRBJ2-5, with a weak D call TRBD1 (6 bases). V gave up 2 bases and J gave up 2 bases, with 12 bases separating them. The CDR3 is 15 residues long. Germline V gene data show CDR1 as PRHDT and CDR2 as FYEKMQ (reference sequence). CDR3 DNA: TGTGCCAGCAGCTTACCCTCTGGACAGCAAGAGACCCAGTACTTC. This gives the protein CASSLPSGQQETQYF.

The CDR3 nucleotides are TGTGCCAGCAAGCAGGGGGTAGCCATGAACACTGAAGCTTTCTTT. Translating it yields CASKQGVAMNTEAFF. The chain uses TRBV2 and TRBJ1-1, with TRBD1 matching 7 bases. V was pared by 7 bases and J by 0 bases, with 8 bases of the junction left unmatched. This CDR3 is 15 amino acids long. Germline V gene lookup returns CDR1 SNHLY and CDR2 FYNNEI. The full variable domain, rest sourced from reference TRBV2 and TRBJ1-1, is EPEVTQTPSHQVTQMGQEVILRCVPISNHLYFYWYRQILGQKVEFLVSFYNNEISEKSEIFDDQFSVERPDGSNFTLKIRSTKLEDSAMYFCASKQGVAMNTEAFFGQGTRLTVV.

This chain uses TRBV4-1 with TRBJ1-1; no definite D call. The CDR3 contains 12 residues. The V end lost 2 bases, the J end lost 2 bases, and 3 bases lay between the germline ends. Germline assignment: CDR1 MGHRA and CDR2 YSYEKL. The chain's CDR3 is CASSQINTEAFF. CDR3 in DNA: TGCGCCAGCAGCCAAATCAACACTGAAGCTTTCTTT.

The gene calls are TRBV5-6 and TRBJ2-3; 8 nucleotides align to TRBD2. V shed 3 bases, J shed 5 bases, and the junction held 14 bases outside the gene matches. Germline CDR1 and CDR2: SGHDT and YYEEEE. This CDR3 is 17 amino acids long. The CDR3 reads CASSSTGAGGMIDTQYF. In DNA form, the CDR3 reads TGTGCCAGCAGCTCCACCGGGGCGGGGGGCATGATAGATACGCAGTATTTT.

CDR3 nucleotide sequence: TGTGCCAGCAGCTTGGGGTCCGGGACTTTCGGCTCTGGGGCCAACGTCCTGACTTTC. Translating it yields CASSLGSGTFGSGANVLTF. This chain uses TRBV5-6 with TRBJ2-6, with D maybe TRBD2 (6 bases). From germline, CDR1 is SGHDT and CDR2 YYEEEE. The V end lost 0 bases, the J end lost 0 bases, and 16 bases lay between the germline ends. The CDR3 has 19 amino acids.

This clonotype was recorded only once. This rearrangement joins TRBV27 to TRBJ2-1; D unresolved. Deletions cut 6 bases from V and 8 bases from J, with 14 bases between. Germline V gene sequence: CDR1 MNHEY, CDR2 SMNVEV (reference sequence). The CDR3 runs to 13 residues. The CDR3 bases are TGTGCCAGCAGCCCGGCGCTGGCACATGAGCAGTTCTTC. This sequence encodes CASSPALAHEQFF.

V is TRBV12-3 or TRBV12-4 and J is TRBJ2-3, with D unclear. Trimming left V 5 bases short and J 1 base short, with 4 bases between. The CDR3 contains 12 residues. DNA for the CDR3: TGTGCCAGCAGTGAGGGCACAGATACGCAGTATTTT. Its translation: CASSEGTDTQYF.

The chain carries TRBV7-9 and TRBJ1-5, with 8 positions matching TRBD1. With V trimmed by 4 bases and J by 7 bases, 9 bases remained unmatched. The V gene's germline CDR1 is SEHNR and CDR2 FQNEAQ (reference sequence). This CDR3 is built from 15 residues. The DNA for the CDR3 is TGTGCCAGCAGCTCGCCGCAGGGGGCAGAGCAGCCCCAGCATTTT. It specifies CASSSPQGAEQPQHF.

This CDR3 is CASSSNRFSLGIQYF. As DNA, the CDR3 is TGTGCCAGCAGTTCTAACAGGTTTAGTTTGGGCATTCAGTACTTC. The chain links TRBV13 to TRBJ2-4, with D perhaps TRBD1 (5 bases). Trimming left V 6 bases short and J 9 bases short, with 21 bases between. Germline-derived CDR1 and CDR2 are PRHDT and FYEKMQ (reference sequence). The CDR3 loop spans 15 amino acids.

The gene calls are TRBV13 and TRBJ2-5, with D unclear. Trimming cost V 0 bases and J 2 bases, with 4 bases left between them. This CDR3 comprises 13 residues. Germline V gene data show CDR1 as PRHDT and CDR2 as FYEKMQ (reference sequence). The CDR3 protein is CASSLGQQETQYF. The CDR3 DNA is TGTGCCAGCAGCTTAGGACAGCAAGAGACCCAGTACTTC.

This clonotype was detected once. V is TRBV29-1 and J is TRBJ2-7; 13 nucleotides agree with TRBD2. The CDR3 is 16 residues long. Germline CDR1 SQVTM, CDR2 ANQGSEA. The V gene end was trimmed by 3 bases and the J gene end by 3 bases; junction bases not matched to a gene: 8. CDR3 sequence reads: CSVEVLAGGPVYEQYF. CDR3 DNA: TGCAGCGTTGAGGTACTAGCGGGAGGGCCGGTCTACGAGCAGTACTTC.

The chain has TRBV20-1 and TRBJ2-7; 12 bases match TRBD2. Germline CDR1 is DFQATT and CDR2 is SNEGSKA (reference sequence). This CDR3 is 15 amino acids long. V lost 6 bases to trimming and J lost 0 bases; unmatched junction nucleotides: 6. The CDR3 sequence is CSANGLAGPSYEQYF. The CDR3 nucleotides read TGCAGTGCAAACGGACTAGCGGGACCCTCCTACGAGCAGTACTTC.

This chain joins TRBV20-1 and TRBJ2-2, with D hard to call. The CDR3 runs to 11 residues. Germline V gives CDR1 DFQATT, CDR2 SNEGSKA (reference sequence). Trimming pared 6 bases from V and 6 bases from J, leaving 8 bases between. The CDR3 is CSAIDSGELFF. Written as DNA, the CDR3 is TGCAGTGCAATAGATTCCGGGGAGCTGTTTTTT.

The chain couples TRBV30 to TRBJ2-7, with D possibly being TRBD1 (5 bases). The CDR3 covers 14 residues. Germline V gene lookup returns CDR1 GTSNPN and CDR2 SVGIG (reference sequence). Between the trimmed V and J ends, which lost 3 bases and 1 base, there was a span of 13 bases. In nucleotides, the CDR3 is TGTGCCTGGAGCCAAAGGGGTTTTTCCTACGAGCAGTACTTC. Protein: CAWSQRGFSYEQYF.

The gene calls are TRBV4-2 and TRBJ2-1; 9 bases fit TRBD1. J gave up 7 bases and V 3 bases, and 7 bases lay outside the gene matches. CDR3 size: 15 residues. Looked up from germline, CDR1 is LGHNA and CDR2 is YNFKEQ. CDR3 sequence: CASSQPGTGLNEQFF. The DNA for the CDR3 is TGTGCCAGCAGCCAGCCCGGGACAGGGTTAAATGAGCAGTTCTTC.

The rearrangement uses TRBV7-2 and TRBJ2-1, with D perhaps assigned TRBD1 or TRBD2 (6 bases each). The CDR3 is made up of 16 amino acids. CDR1 SGHTA and CDR2 FQGNSA come from the germline V gene. V was pared by 6 bases and J by 0 bases, with 15 bases between. Here the CDR3 reads CASSWRGVGSYNEQFF. Here the CDR3 DNA reads TGTGCCAGCAGTTGGAGGGGGGTCGGCTCCTACAATGAGCAGTTCTTC.

The chain employs TRBV29-1 and TRBJ1-2; no firm D call. CDR3 length: 13 residues. Germline lookup yields CDR1 SQVTM and CDR2 ANQGSEA. Deletions cut 5 bases from V and 3 bases from J, with 13 bases between. CDR3 amino acids: CSVFEGLDYGYTF. The CDR3 bases are TGCAGCGTTTTCGAGGGATTGGACTATGGCTACACCTTC.

The rearrangement links TRBV2 to TRBJ2-1; 15 bases fit TRBD2. The ends lost 10 bases at V and 8 bases at J; junction bases unmatched: 9. CDR1 is SNHLY and CDR2 is FYNNEI in the germline V gene. The CDR3 extends over 15 amino acids. CDR3 coding DNA: TGTGCCACCCCGGGACTAGCGGGGGGTATCGATGAGCAGTTCTTC. It is translated as CATPGLAGGIDEQFF.

This rearrangement joins TRBV7-9 to TRBJ2-5; D is perhaps TRBD2 (6 bases). This CDR3 is built from 15 residues. Germline V gene lookup returns CDR1 SEHNR and CDR2 FQNEAQ (reference sequence). V was shortened by 2 bases and J by 4 bases, with 14 bases between the two germline ends. The CDR3 nucleotides are TGTGCCAGCAGCTTACCCGGGACTCTTCGAGAGACCCAGTACTTC. It codes for CASSLPGTLRETQYF.

The chain employs TRBV6-2 or TRBV6-3 and TRBJ2-7; TRBD2 aligns across 9 bases. The ends lost 4 bases at V and 5 bases at J; junction bases unmatched: 6. The CDR3 sequence is 14 residues long. The germline gives CDR1 MNHEY, CDR2 SVGEGT. DNA for the CDR3: TGTGCCAGCAGTTTTATTAGCGGGAGTGACGAGCAGTACTTC. Protein sequence: CASSFISGSDEQYF.

This sequence joins TRBV7-9 and TRBJ2-1; perhaps TRBD2 as D (5 bases). V was cut by 3 bases and J by 5 bases, with 14 bases left in between. From germline, CDR1 is SEHNR and CDR2 FQNEAQ (reference sequence). The CDR3 totals 15 residues. The CDR3: CASSFSETPDNEQFF. In DNA form, the CDR3 reads TGTGCCAGCAGCTTTAGCGAAACCCCGGACAATGAGCAGTTCTTC.

V and J are TRBV20-1 and TRBJ2-2; D is undetermined. There are 11 residues in the CDR3. The germline CDR1 and CDR2 sequences are DFQATT and SNEGSKA (reference sequence). Trimming removed 2 bases at V and 7 bases at J, with 5 bases between. CDR3 bases: TGCAGTGCTAGAATTAGCGGGGAGCTGTTTTTT. Translating gives CSARISGELFF.

The chain joins TRBV27 to TRBJ2-5, with D tentatively TRBD2 (6 bases). The germline gives CDR1 MNHEY, CDR2 SMNVEV (reference sequence). The CDR3 extends over 14 amino acids. Between the trimmed V and J ends, which lost 2 bases and 3 bases, there was a span of 10 bases. The CDR3 loop reads CASSLTIAEETQYF. As DNA, the CDR3 is TGTGCCAGCAGTTTAACTATAGCGGAAGAGACCCAGTACTTC.